Listed below are T cell receptor beta chains from one sample, sequenced in a study of blood T cells in healthy people across ages. TCRdb re-derived calls from the 5' RACE reads in MiXCR, one entry per CDR3 protein. The sample has some 1.6 million distinct CDR3 sequences, around 36% seen once. Material for sequencing was blood. These receptor sequences come from a woman aged 25 to 39 in good health. Both conserved end residues are part of each CDR3. The order of the fields is V gene, J gene, clone size, D gene, CDR3 DNA, CDR3 protein. A D gene is named only where the DNA matches it firmly. Expanded clones get a size class; other rows say once, few or many, or leave the size out.

V: TRBV20-1
J: TRBJ1-2
size: few
D: -
DNA: TGCAGTGCTAGAGACAGCCTAGGATATGGCTACACCTTC
CDR3: CSARDSLGYGYTF

V: TRBV2
J: TRBJ1-3
size: -
D: -
DNA: TGTGCCAGCAGTGAAGGCCTGCAGGGGTCTGGAAACACCATATATTTT
CDR3: CASSEGLQGSGNTIYF

V: TRBV30
J: TRBJ2-1
size: few
D: TRBD2
DNA: TGTGCCTGGAACCCAATTCTAGCGGGAGACTACAATGAGCAGTTCTTC
CDR3: CAWNPILAGDYNEQFF

V: TRBV7-9
J: TRBJ2-1
size: few
D: TRBD1
DNA: TGTGCCAGCAGCTTGGCCGGGACAGGGGCTTACAGTGAGCAGTTCTTC
CDR3: CASSLAGTGAYSEQFF

V: TRBV7-6
J: TRBJ2-3
size: -
D: TRBD2
DNA: TGTGCCAGCAGCTTAAGTCCTAGCGGGAGGGCCCCCGATACGCAGTATTTT
CDR3: CASSLSPSGRAPDTQYF

V: TRBV20-1
J: TRBJ1-2
size: -
D: -
DNA: TGCAGTGCTCGACAAGGGCATGTCTTTGATGGCTACACCTTC
CDR3: CSARQGHVFDGYTF

V: TRBV21-1
J: TRBJ2-7
size: -
D: -
DNA: TGTGCCAGCAGCCCGACAAAACGGGCCGAGCAGTACTTC
CDR3: CASSPTKRAEQYF

V: TRBV12-3/TRBV12-4
J: TRBJ2-3
size: few
D: -
DNA: TGTGCCAGCAGTTTAGGGCTAAAGGTAGATACGCAGTATTTT
CDR3: CASSLGLKVDTQYF

V: TRBV10-3
J: TRBJ2-2
size: few
D: -
DNA: TGTGCCATCGGGGCAGGAGCGAGCACCGGGGAGCTGTTTTTT
CDR3: CAIGAGASTGELFF

V: TRBV4-1
J: TRBJ1-5
size: -
D: -
DNA: TGCGCCAGCAGCGCTGTATCCTATAGCAATCAGCCCCAGCATTTT
CDR3: CASSAVSYSNQPQHF

V: TRBV20-1
J: TRBJ2-3
size: -
D: TRBD2
DNA: TGCAGTGCTAGAGATCGGGTAGCGGGGGTCACAGATACGCAGTATTTT
CDR3: CSARDRVAGVTDTQYF

V: TRBV20-1
J: TRBJ2-1
size: -
D: -
DNA: TGCAGTGCTAGAGACTGGTACAATGAGCAGTTCTTC
CDR3: CSARDWYNEQFF

V: TRBV21-1
J: TRBJ2-7
size: few
D: -
DNA: TGTGCCAGCACACACGGAGACGGGCTTGAGCAGTACTTC
CDR3: CASTHGDGLEQYF

V: TRBV3-1
J: TRBJ2-1
size: few
D: TRBD2
DNA: TGTGCCAGCAGCCAAGATCCCCTAGCGGTGAATGAGCAGTTCTTC
CDR3: CASSQDPLAVNEQFF

V: TRBV4-2
J: TRBJ2-7
size: -
D: -
DNA: TGTGCCAGCAGCCATCCCTCGGTGAGCCCGGAGCAGTACTTC
CDR3: CASSHPSVSPEQYF

V: TRBV7-3
J: TRBJ2-1
size: few
D: -
DNA: TGTGCCAGCAGCTTAAGCCAGATCCCTCTTAATGAGCAGTTCTTC
CDR3: CASSLSQIPLNEQFF

V: TRBV10-3
J: TRBJ2-7
size: -
D: -
DNA: TGTGCCATCAGTGAGCGACAGGATACCTACGAGCAGTACTTC
CDR3: CAISERQDTYEQYF

V: TRBV7-9
J: TRBJ1-2
size: few
D: TRBD1
DNA: TGTGCCAGCACGGTGGACAGGGCACCCTATGGCTACACCTTC
CDR3: CASTVDRAPYGYTF

V: TRBV19
J: TRBJ2-7
size: -
D: TRBD1
DNA: TGTGCCAGTAGTATAACACAGGGGCTCGTTCGAAACGAGCAGTACTTC
CDR3: CASSITQGLVRNEQYF

V: TRBV20-1
J: TRBJ2-7
size: -
D: -
DNA: TGCAGTGCCATCCGACTGGAGCTTCCCTACGAGCAGTACTTC
CDR3: CSAIRLELPYEQYF

V: TRBV20-1
J: TRBJ1-2
size: -
D: -
DNA: TGCAGTGCTAGATCCCGGGGTTTAGGGGTTTATGGCTACACCTTC
CDR3: CSARSRGLGVYGYTF

V: TRBV20-1
J: TRBJ2-5
size: many
D: TRBD1
DNA: TGCAGTGCTAGAGGGACAGGGGGTTCTCGGGAGACCCAGTACTTC
CDR3: CSARGTGGSRETQYF

V: TRBV29-1
J: TRBJ2-7
size: many
D: -
DNA: TGCAGCGTTTCTGGATCAGCCTACGAGCAGTACTTC
CDR3: CSVSGSAYEQYF

V: TRBV12-3/TRBV12-4
J: TRBJ1-4
size: few
D: -
DNA: TGTGCCAGCGGGGACGGTTTTAATGAAAAACTGTTTTTT
CDR3: CASGDGFNEKLFF

V: TRBV20-1
J: TRBJ2-5
size: once
D: TRBD1
DNA: TGCAGTGCTAGAGCCGGGACAGGGGGGAAGACCCAGTACTTC
CDR3: CSARAGTGGKTQYF

V: TRBV20-1
J: TRBJ1-5
size: few
D: -
DNA: TGCAGTGCTAGAGATAACCGGGGGAGCAATCAGCCCCAGCATTTT
CDR3: CSARDNRGSNQPQHF

V: TRBV15
J: TRBJ2-7
size: many
D: -
DNA: TGTGCCACCAGCGCTGCGACCATCTACGAGCAGTACTTC
CDR3: CATSAATIYEQYF

V: TRBV9
J: TRBJ1-5
size: -
D: -
DNA: TGTGCCAGCAGCAGTACGGACAGTGAGGATCAGCCCCAGCATTTT
CDR3: CASSSTDSEDQPQHF

V: TRBV9
J: TRBJ2-1
size: -
D: -
DNA: TGTGCCAGCAGCGTATGGGGAATCCCTTACAATGAGCAGTTCTTC
CDR3: CASSVWGIPYNEQFF

V: TRBV3-1
J: TRBJ2-2
size: -
D: -
DNA: TGTGCCAGCAGCCCTGACAAGAACACCGGGGAGCTGTTTTTT
CDR3: CASSPDKNTGELFF

V: TRBV20-1
J: TRBJ1-2
size: few
D: -
DNA: TGCAGTGCTAGGCGAGTGGGGGAACATTTAGAAGGCTACACCTTC
CDR3: CSARRVGEHLEGYTF

V: TRBV7-9
J: TRBJ1-2
size: few
D: TRBD1
DNA: TGTGCCAGCAGTGCAGGGGGCCTCTATGGCTACACCTTC
CDR3: CASSAGGLYGYTF

V: TRBV2
J: TRBJ2-1
size: -
D: TRBD2
DNA: TGTGCCAGCAGTCCTAAGACTAGCGTAAACAATGAGCAGTTCTTC
CDR3: CASSPKTSVNNEQFF

V: TRBV28
J: TRBJ2-5
size: few
D: -
DNA: TGTGCCAGCAGTTCGTATGAGAGTGCTTCCCAAGAGACCCAGTACTTC
CDR3: CASSSYESASQETQYF

V: TRBV6-1
J: TRBJ2-3
size: few
D: -
DNA: TGTGCCAGCAGTCCCAGGGGCAGGAACACAGATACGCAGTATTTT
CDR3: CASSPRGRNTDTQYF

V: TRBV29-1
J: TRBJ2-5
size: -
D: -
DNA: TGCAGCGTTGAAGCCCGGGGTAGAGGCCATACGACCCAGTACTTC
CDR3: CSVEARGRGHTTQYF

V: TRBV20-1
J: TRBJ2-7
size: few
D: -
DNA: TGCAGTGCTAGAGATCGAAGCGATTTATTACCCTACGAGCAGTACTTC
CDR3: CSARDRSDLLPYEQYF

V: TRBV24-1
J: TRBJ2-1
size: -
D: TRBD2
DNA: TGTGCCACCAGTGATTTGTCTAGCGGGAGCGATGAGCAGTTCTTC
CDR3: CATSDLSSGSDEQFF

V: TRBV6-6
J: TRBJ2-7
size: -
D: TRBD2
DNA: TGTGCCAGCAGCTCTCAACTAGCGGGGGGGCGGTACGAGCAGTACTTC
CDR3: CASSSQLAGGRYEQYF

V: TRBV27
J: TRBJ1-2
size: -
D: TRBD1
DNA: TGTGCCAGCAGTTCCTCTGGACAGGGGGCGTATGGCTACACCTTC
CDR3: CASSSSGQGAYGYTF